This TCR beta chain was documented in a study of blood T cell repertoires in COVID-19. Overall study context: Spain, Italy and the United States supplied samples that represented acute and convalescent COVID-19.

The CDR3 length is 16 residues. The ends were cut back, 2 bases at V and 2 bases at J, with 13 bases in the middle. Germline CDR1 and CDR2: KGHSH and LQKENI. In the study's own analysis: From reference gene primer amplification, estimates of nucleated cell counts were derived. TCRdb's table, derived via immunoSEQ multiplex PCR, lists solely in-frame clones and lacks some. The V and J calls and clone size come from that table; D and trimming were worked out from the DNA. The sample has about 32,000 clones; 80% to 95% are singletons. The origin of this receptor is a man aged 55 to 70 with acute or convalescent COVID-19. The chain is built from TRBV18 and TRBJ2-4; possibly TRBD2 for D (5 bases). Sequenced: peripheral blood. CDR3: CASSPAGVETKNIQYF. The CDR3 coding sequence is TGTGCCAGCTCACCAGCCGGGGTTGAAACCAAAAACATTCAGTACTTC.